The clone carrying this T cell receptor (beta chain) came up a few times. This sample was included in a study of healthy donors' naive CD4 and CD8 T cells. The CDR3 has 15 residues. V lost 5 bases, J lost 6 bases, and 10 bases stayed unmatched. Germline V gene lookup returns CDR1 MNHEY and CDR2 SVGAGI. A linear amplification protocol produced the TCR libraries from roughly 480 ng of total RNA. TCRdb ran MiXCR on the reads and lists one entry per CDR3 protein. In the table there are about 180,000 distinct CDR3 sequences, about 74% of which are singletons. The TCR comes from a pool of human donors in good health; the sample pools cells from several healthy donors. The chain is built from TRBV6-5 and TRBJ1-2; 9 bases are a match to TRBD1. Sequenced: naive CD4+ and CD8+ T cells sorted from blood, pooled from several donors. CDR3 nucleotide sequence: TGTGCCAGCAGTCCCCCGGACAGGGGAAGGAATGGCTACACCTTC. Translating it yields CASSPPDRGRNGYTF.